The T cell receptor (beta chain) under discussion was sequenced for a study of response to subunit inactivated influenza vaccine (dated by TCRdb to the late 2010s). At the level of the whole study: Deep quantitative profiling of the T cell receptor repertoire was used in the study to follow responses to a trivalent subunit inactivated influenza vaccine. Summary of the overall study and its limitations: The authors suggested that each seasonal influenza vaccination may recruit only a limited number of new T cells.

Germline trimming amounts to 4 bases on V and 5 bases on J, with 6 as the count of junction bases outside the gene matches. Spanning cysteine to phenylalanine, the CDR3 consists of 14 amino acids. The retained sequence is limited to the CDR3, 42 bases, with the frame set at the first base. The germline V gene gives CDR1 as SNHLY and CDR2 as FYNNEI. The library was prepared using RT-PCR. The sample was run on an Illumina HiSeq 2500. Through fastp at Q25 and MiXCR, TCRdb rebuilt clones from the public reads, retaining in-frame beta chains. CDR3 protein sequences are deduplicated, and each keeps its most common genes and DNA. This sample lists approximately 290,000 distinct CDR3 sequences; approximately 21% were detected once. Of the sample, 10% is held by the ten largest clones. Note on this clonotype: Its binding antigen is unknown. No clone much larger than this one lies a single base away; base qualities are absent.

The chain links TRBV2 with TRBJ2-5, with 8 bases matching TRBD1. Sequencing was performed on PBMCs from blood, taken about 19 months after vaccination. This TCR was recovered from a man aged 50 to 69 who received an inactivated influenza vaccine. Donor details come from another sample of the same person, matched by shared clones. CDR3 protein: CASSVQGAAETQYF. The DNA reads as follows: TGTGCCAGCAGTGTTCAGGGGGCTGCGGAGACCCAGTACTTC. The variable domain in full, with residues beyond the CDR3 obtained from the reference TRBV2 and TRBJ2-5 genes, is EPEVTQTPSHQVTQMGQEVILRCVPISNHLYFYWYRQILGQKVEFLVSFYNNEISEKSEIFDDQFSVERPDGSNFTLKIRSTKLEDSAMYFCASSVQGAAETQYFGPGTRLLVL.